This TCR beta chain emerged from a study of PD-1 blockade in classical Hodgkin lymphoma. Study-level results: Relative to healthy donors, newly diagnosed patients reportedly had lower baseline TCR diversity, which was reported as lower still in relapsed/refractory patients. The study found that TCR diversity rose significantly by C4D1 in CD4+ but not CD8+ cells.

Every patient had relapsed following autologous stem cell transplantation, and cohorts differed in brentuximab vedotin exposure. Best responses fell into complete response, partial response or progressive disease. Some clones are missing from TCRdb's copy, which holds only in-frame ones; the method was immunoSEQ multiplex PCR. The table has around 36,000 clones, 75% to 90% seen once. Regarding this clone: Antigen specificity is unknown.

Germline lookup yields CDR1 SGDLS and CDR2 YYNGEE. The CDR3 spans 16 residues. V was pared by 6 bases and J by 2 bases, with 9 bases of the junction left unmatched. This chain connects TRBV9 to TRBJ2-2; 8 bases fit TRBD2. This clonotype was sampled from a human donor with classical Hodgkin lymphoma. The sequenced sample was peripheral blood mononuclear cells (PBMCs), obtained at baseline. This CDR3 reads CASTAGGFLNTGELFF. Written as DNA, the CDR3 is TGTGCCAGCACGGCGGGGGGCTTCCTCAACACCGGGGAGCTGTTTTTT.